This T cell receptor (beta chain) was sequenced in a study of intratumoral heterogeneity in liver cancer. Patients had early-stage hepatocellular carcinoma, untreated before resection. No macroscopic necrosis or hemorrhage was seen in sampled areas. Some clones are missing from TCRdb's copy, which holds only in-frame ones; the method was immunoSEQ multiplex PCR. Counted here are some 20,000 clones, around 67% occurring once; the ten biggest clones make up about 18%. This clone has only a few counts. Its antigen is not known. General observations from the study: A noted limitation was under-sampling of tumor-infiltrating lymphocytes.

The CDR3 is made up of 13 amino acids. Trimming took off 6 bases at V and 9 bases at J, with 15 bases between the two ends. The germline CDR1 and CDR2 sequences are WSHSY and SAAADI. This TCR came from a woman in her 70s with hepatocellular carcinoma. Sample: tumor-adjacent normal tissue, taken before any cancer treatment. J is TRBJ2-1 and V is TRBV10-2; D not certain. The DNA for the CDR3 is TGCGCCAGCAGGGATCTAGTTACCGGTGAGCAGTTCTTC. This gives the protein CASRDLVTGEQFF.